The TCR beta chain under discussion was sequenced for a study of regulatory and conventional T cells in RAG deficiency. Overall study results and limits: In Omenn syndrome, Treg and Tconv repertoires overlapped >90%. RAG-deficient patients showed markedly lower Shannon entropy and higher Simpson indices than control T-cell subsets. Sorted Omenn CD25-high CD127-low cells may not be bona fide Tregs.

The method was immunoSEQ multiplex PCR; TCRdb's version includes in-frame clones alone and lacks a portion of them. This table holds 30,000 to 40,000 clones, roughly 90% found once. This clone was counted a single time. Its antigen remains unknown. From germline, CDR1 is LGHNA and CDR2 YNFKEQ. Deletions cut 0 bases from V and 5 bases from J, with 16 bases between. This CDR3 is built from 16 residues. The same sample was also used in a study of regulatory T cells. As that report states: Amplification used 52 TRBV primers and 13 TRBJ primers. In patients, unique TRB V-J pairs were restricted and V/J usage skewed, especially in Tregs.

This TCR came from a human donor in good health. The J gene is TRBJ1-1, the V gene TRBV4-2, with D possibly matching TRBD1 (5 bases). Sequencing was carried out using CD8+ T cells sorted from blood. The CDR3 DNA reads as TGTGCCAGCAGCCAAGATGGCAGGGCCCGGGAGACTGAAGCTTTCTTT. This encodes CASSQDGRARETEAFF.